Shown below are 16 T cell receptor beta chains from a single sample sequenced in a study of cytomegalovirus exposure and HLA in healthy donors. Primers included in the PCR were 60 Vbeta and 13 Jbeta primers. Only in-frame clones appear in the TCRdb table, and some are missing; sequencing was by immunoSEQ multiplex PCR. The sample carries about 160,000 clones, 68% recorded once. The sequencing input was PBMCs. These TCRs come from a woman in her forties in good health and CMV-seropositive.

The CDR3 DNA reads as TGTGCCAGCTCCCTCGGGACTAGCGGAACCACAGATACGCAGTATTTT. Its protein product is CASSLGTSGTTDTQYF. The chain recombines TRBV18 with TRBJ2-3; 11 positions agree with TRBD2. CDR1 is KGHSH and CDR2 is LQKENI in the germline V gene. J lost 2 bases, V lost 6 bases, and 7 bases had no gene match. This CDR3 is built from 16 residues.

Only one count was recorded for this clone. The V gene is TRBV11-2, the J gene TRBJ2-7; TRBD2 matches at 7 bases. The CDR3 covers 17 residues. The germline gives CDR1 SGHAT, CDR2 FQNNGV. The J segment lost 0 bases and the V segment lost 5 bases, leaving 13 bases of the junction unmatched. Here the CDR3 DNA reads TGTGCCAGCAGCCGTGCCGGGTCGGGAGGACTCTCCTACGAGCAGTACTTC. The encoded protein is CASSRAGSGGLSYEQYF.

The gene calls are TRBV6-5 and TRBJ1-6, with TRBD1 as a possible D gene (6 bases). Germline-derived CDR1 and CDR2 are MNHEY and SVGAGI. This CDR3 spans 14 amino acids. Trimming took 7 bases from V and 6 from J, leaving 13 bases between them. The CDR3 protein is CASMSLDSNSPLHF. The CDR3 DNA follows: TGTGCCAGCATGTCGTTGGACAGTAATTCACCCCTCCACTTT.

This clone was counted a single time. This chain links TRBV28 with TRBJ1-1, with 11 bases matching TRBD1. V gave up 11 bases and J gave up 3 bases; unmatched junction bases: 2. The CDR3 has 12 residues. Germline lookup yields CDR1 MDHEN and CDR2 SYDVKM. CDR3: CASGQGDTEAFF. The CDR3 nucleotides are TGTGCCTCGGGACAGGGGGACACTGAAGCTTTCTTT.

This clone was counted only a few times. V usage is TRBV5-1 and J usage is TRBJ2-1; TRBD2 aligns across 13 bases. Germline CDR1 and CDR2: SGHRS and YFSETQ. This CDR3 has 18 amino acids. J gave up 0 bases and V 4 bases, and 7 bases lay outside the gene matches. The CDR3 loop is CASSPPGLAGPSYNEQFF. CDR3 DNA: TGCGCCAGCAGCCCACCGGGACTAGCGGGACCCTCCTACAATGAGCAGTTCTTC.

The rearrangement links TRBV5-1 to TRBJ1-1, with D perhaps TRBD1 (5 bases). The CDR3 consists of 12 residues. V dropped 5 bases and J dropped 5 bases, with 10 bases sitting between them. CDR1 and CDR2 from the germline V gene are SGHRS and YFSETQ. CDR3: CASSRSGTEAFF. In nucleotides, the CDR3 is TGCGCCAGCAGTCGGTCAGGGACTGAAGCTTTCTTT.

The J gene is TRBJ2-3, the V gene TRBV19; D might be TRBD1 (7 bases). This CDR3 has 15 amino acids. Germline values: CDR1 LNHDA, CDR2 SQIVND (reference sequence). The germline V and J ends were trimmed by 7 bases and 3 bases, with 17 bases remaining between them. CDR3 protein: CASIPGGRATDTQYF. CDR3 coding DNA: TGTGCCAGTATTCCAGGGGGGAGAGCGACAGATACGCAGTATTTT.

The rearrangement links TRBV9 to TRBJ2-3; TRBD2 aligns across 8 bases. The germline V gene has CDR1 SGDLS and CDR2 YYNGEE. V trimming: 4 bases; J trimming: 4 bases; junction bases outside the gene matches: 11. The CDR3 totals 16 residues. The CDR3 region has the DNA TGTGCCAGCAGCCTCCTGGGACTAGGAGTAGCAGATACGCAGTATTTT. Its translation: CASSLLGLGVADTQYF. Together with reference TRBV9 and TRBJ2-3, the CDR3 gives the full variable domain: DSGVTQTPKHLITATGQRVTLRCSPRSGDLSVYWYQQSLDQGLQFLIQYYNGEERAKGNILERFSAQQFPDLHSELNLSSLELGDSALYFCASSLLGLGVADTQYFGPGTRLTVL.

This sequence joins TRBV7-2 and TRBJ2-5, with a possible D match to TRBD2 (5 bases). TRBJ2-7 matches the DNA end more closely, so the J call is doubtful. The CDR3 contains 15 residues. Looked up from germline, CDR1 is SGHTA and CDR2 is FQGNSA. DNA for the CDR3: TGTGCCAGCAGCCCGAGCGGCGGTTTAGTAAACGAGCAGTACTTC. Protein: CASSPSGGLVNEQYF.

The V call is TRBV18, the J call TRBJ2-3, with D possibly matching TRBD2 (6 bases). Germline-derived CDR1 and CDR2 are KGHSH and LQKENI. Trimming left V 3 bases short and J 0 bases short, with 10 bases between. The CDR3 is 15 amino acids. CDR3 nucleotides: TGTGCCAGCTCACCTAGCGGCCACAGCACAGATACGCAGTATTTT. Its translation: CASSPSGHSTDTQYF.

The chain combines TRBV19 with TRBJ1-1; weak D call: TRBD1 (6 bases). CDR3 length: 14 residues. Trimming pared 3 bases from V and 8 bases from J, leaving 16 bases between. Germline CDR1 and CDR2: LNHDA and SQIVND (reference sequence). CDR3: CASSIRGARVEAFF. CDR3 coding DNA: TGTGCCAGTAGTATCCGGGGGGCGCGAGTGGAAGCTTTCTTT.

This clone has only a few counts. The chain joins TRBV28 to TRBJ2-4; D unresolved. CDR3 length equals 12 residues. Germline V gene sequence: CDR1 MDHEN, CDR2 SYDVKM. V lost 5 bases to trimming and J lost 8 bases, with 10 bases between them. CDR3 amino acids: CASSPPRDIQYF. CDR3 in DNA: TGTGCCAGCAGTCCCCCGCGAGACATTCAGTACTTC.

The chain uses TRBV7-3 and TRBJ1-4; 7 nucleotides match TRBD1. The CDR3 runs to 13 residues. Germline CDR1 reads SGHTA; CDR2 reads FQGTGA. The trim removed 5 bases at V and 11 bases at J, leaving 8 bases unmatched. The DNA for the CDR3 is TGTGCCAGCAGCCCTTACAGGGGCGAGAAACTGTTTTTT. Translated: CASSPYRGEKLFF.

This clone has a single count. This chain connects TRBV6-6 to TRBJ2-7; the D gene is possibly TRBD1 (6 bases). The germline CDR1 and CDR2 sequences are MNHNY and SVGAGI (reference sequence). This CDR3 region has 11 residues. Trimming took 10 bases from V and 7 from J, leaving 14 bases between them. CDR3 DNA sequence: TGTGCCACGGAGAGGGGGACGGAGCAGTACTTC. Residues: CATERGTEQYF.

This clone has only a few counts. The chain joins TRBV28 to TRBJ2-3; the D is unclear. Trimming took off 3 bases at V and 4 bases at J, with 11 bases between the two ends. Per the germline V gene, CDR1 is MDHEN and CDR2 is SYDVKM. The CDR3 totals 14 residues. Here the CDR3 DNA reads TGTGCCAGCAGTTTCAATTCTAGGCCAGATACGCAGTATTTT. Amino acids: CASSFNSRPDTQYF.

The chain employs TRBV2 and TRBJ2-7; 11 positions match TRBD2. CDR1 is SNHLY and CDR2 is FYNNEI in the germline V gene. The CDR3 extends over 17 amino acids. The V segment lost 3 bases and the J segment 2 bases; nucleotides outside the gene matches: 9. The CDR3 protein is CASSDVGGTSGTYEQYF. Here the CDR3 DNA reads TGTGCCAGCAGTGACGTCGGCGGGACTAGCGGAACCTACGAGCAGTACTTC.